The clone carrying this T cell receptor (beta chain) was recorded at least ten times. The antigen is undetermined. The sample originates from a study of identical twins. Study-wide results and caveats: In drawing conclusions, the study used cross-sectional statistical analysis and did not follow the same donors. Fewer insertions were carried by abundant cord blood beta clonotypes, but none was seen in memory repertoires.

The CDR3 has 13 residues. The germline V and J ends were trimmed by 1 base and 3 bases, with 6 bases remaining between them. The germline CDR1 and CDR2 sequences are SNHLY and FYNNEI. One entry per CDR3 protein, called by TCRdb with MiXCR from the 5' RACE reads. The sample gives hundreds of thousands of distinct CDR3 sequences, under 9% of which show up once; 0.75% to 1% is in the top ten. The same sample was also studied in work on yellow fever vaccine responses in identical twins.

The chain has TRBV2 and TRBJ1-2; D uncertain. The sequencing input was PBMCs. This sequence was found in a woman younger than 30 in good health. Here the CDR3 reads CASSEDGDYGYTF. The DNA for the CDR3 is TGTGCCAGCAGTGAAGATGGGGACTATGGCTACACCTTC.